This TCR beta chain appears in the sequencing data of a study of a mutant IDH1 vaccine in newly diagnosed glioma. Turning to the study itself: Onset of vaccination occurred 4-6 weeks following radiotherapy alone, or with temozolomide cycles.

Turning to this clone: Antigen specificity is unknown.

Assay used: immunoSEQ multiplex PCR; TCRdb lists only in-frame clones, some missing. This sample has tens of thousands of clones, with about four fifths found just once. Time point here: week 35, safety follow-up. Vaccine doses each comprised 300 ug of mutant IDH1 20-mer peptide, with topical imiquimod. CDR3 size: 14 residues. The ends were cut back, 3 bases at V and 4 bases at J, with 11 bases in the middle. The germline CDR1 and CDR2 sequences are WSHSY and SAAADI. The chain carries TRBV10-2 and TRBJ2-3; D is uncertain. This clonotype originated in a man between 18 and 29 years old with glioma. This specimen was PBMCs, taken from a glioma patient whose treatment included an IDH1 peptide vaccine. For the CDR3, the DNA is TGCGCCAGCAGTGAATTTGTAAGCGCAGATACGCAGTATTTT. Encoded protein: CASSEFVSADTQYF.